The 8 T cell receptor beta chains reported below all come from one sample, sequenced in a study of PD-1 blockade in classical Hodgkin lymphoma (dated by TCRdb to 2019 to 2021). The time point label here, explained by the study, means: cycle 1 day 1 (C1D1), immediately before nivolumab initiation. Every trial patient had relapsed after autologous stem cell transplantation, and cohorts A, B and C differed in prior brentuximab vedotin exposure. Library method: the immunoSEQ multiplex PCR assay. TCRdb obtained this table from immuneACCESS and retained in-frame rearrangements with V and J assigned. These tables miss some clones; where compared with another copy, unresolved V genes account for less than half of the shortfall, and the remainder is unexplained. The sample yields 13,000 to 15,000 clones; about 81% were counted once. 4.1% of the sample lies in the top ten. Source: peripheral blood mononuclear cells (PBMCs), taken at baseline. Source of these receptors: a human donor with classical Hodgkin lymphoma.

This clone was detected once. This rearrangement joins TRBV4-2 to TRBJ2-5; tentative D call: TRBD2 (8 bases). The V end lost 1 base, the J end lost 5 bases, and 14 bases lay between the germline ends. Germline CDR1 is LGHNA and CDR2 is YNFKEQ. CDR3 size: 15 residues. This chain's CDR3 is CASSQAGGGGETQYF. CDR3 DNA: TGTGCCAGCAGCCAAGCGGGAGGGGGCGGGGAGACCCAGTACTTC.

This clone has just a few counts. This rearrangement joins TRBV6-1 to TRBJ1-1; weak D call: TRBD1 (6 bases). The germline V and J ends were trimmed by 1 base and 1 base, with 13 bases remaining between them. The germline CDR1 and CDR2 sequences are MNHNS and SASEGT. The CDR3 is 16 amino acids. This chain's CDR3 is CASSEDGGAGNTEAFF. The CDR3 bases are TGTGCCAGCAGTGAAGATGGGGGCGCCGGGAACACTGAAGCTTTCTTT.

This chain uses TRBV5-4 with TRBJ2-3; unclear D gene. The CDR3 is made up of 12 amino acids. Germline assignment: CDR1 SGHNT and CDR2 YYREEE (reference sequence). The V gene lost 2 bases and the J gene lost 3 bases, with 4 bases spanning the gap. The CDR3 DNA sequence: TGTGCCAGCAGCTTCCCGACAGATACGCAGTATTTT. Translation: CASSFPTDTQYF.

This rearrangement joins TRBV11-3 to TRBJ1-1; the D is unclear. The V end was cut by 5 bases, the J end by 1 base, with 8 bases between. CDR3 size: 13 residues. The germline V gene has CDR1 SGHNT and CDR2 YENEEA. CDR3 protein: CASSTQENTEAFF. The CDR3 nucleotides read TGTGCCAGCAGCACTCAAGAGAACACTGAAGCTTTCTTT. The whole variable domain, filled in from reference TRBV11-3 and TRBJ1-1, reads EAGVVQSPRYKIIEKKQPVAFWCNPISGHNTLYWYLQNLGQGPELLIRYENEEAVDDSQLPKDRFSAERLKGVDSTLKIQPAELGDSAVYLCASSTQENTEAFFGQGTRLTVV.

This chain uses TRBV5-8 with TRBJ1-5; TRBD1 matches 10 bases. The CDR3 has 15 residues. The J segment lost 6 bases and the V segment lost 3 bases, leaving 6 bases of the junction unmatched. From germline, CDR1 is SGHTS and CDR2 YDEGEE. CDR3 in DNA: TGTGCCAGCAGCTCTCCGGGACAGGGGCTTCAGCCCCAGCATTTT. Translating gives CASSSPGQGLQPQHF.

The chain's CDR3 is CASNGQYTGELFF. CDR3 nucleotide sequence: TGTGCCAGCAATGGACAGTACACCGGGGAGCTGTTTTTT. V usage is TRBV2 and J usage is TRBJ2-2; D perhaps matches TRBD1 (6 bases). This CDR3 has 13 amino acids. V was trimmed by 7 bases and J by 3 bases, leaving 9 bases between them. Germline loops: CDR1 SNHLY, CDR2 FYNNEI.

The J gene is TRBJ2-1, the V gene TRBV30; D may be TRBD2 (6 bases). Trimming shortened V by 6 bases and J by 14 bases, and 17 bases separated the two germline ends. The CDR3 contains 11 residues. Germline V gives CDR1 GTSNPN, CDR2 SVGIG (reference sequence). The DNA of the CDR3 is TGTGCCTGTGCCGGCGGGGTGGTGGAGTTCTTC. This translates into CACAGGVVEFF.

The genes are TRBV4-2 and TRBJ2-5; 12 bases are shared with TRBD2. Trimming cost V 8 bases and J 5 bases; bases outside gene matches: 9. This CDR3 comprises 15 residues. From germline, CDR1 is LGHNA and CDR2 YNFKEQ. In DNA form, the CDR3 reads TGTGCCAGCTCCAGGACTAGCGGGAATGCTGAGACCCAGTACTTC. Encoded protein: CASSRTSGNAETQYF.